The clone carrying this TCR beta chain was recorded at least ten times. Antigen specificity is unknown. Synthesis of cDNA used 5'RACE (with 10-nucleotide random UMIs). Over 180 million TCR-beta sequences, together covering 15-18 subjects, were produced by every individual sequencing run that was carried out. Via MiXCR, TCRdb re-called the 5' RACE reads, giving one row per CDR3 protein. The sample lists around 20,000 distinct CDR3 sequences; 10% were seen once. CDR3 length: 14 residues. Unmatched junction bases numbered 5, after V lost 4 bases and J lost 5 bases. CDR1 is DFQATT and CDR2 is SNEGSKA in the germline V gene (reference sequence). This sample was included in a study of neurological immune-mediated disorders. Unsorted libraries were derived from 2 million PBMCs stored at -80 C. Study-level points and caveats: In HTLV-1-associated myelopathy, TCR clonal expansion was greatest, whereas multiple sclerosis had the least, falling below healthy controls.

The origin of this receptor is a woman aged 60 to 75 with HTLV-1-associated myelopathy (HAM/TSP). Source material: PBMCs. The gene calls are TRBV20-1 and TRBJ2-3, with 11 bases fitting TRBD2. DNA of the CDR3: TGCAGTGCTATTCCGGGACTAGCGGAAGATACGCAGTATTTT. This codes for CSAIPGLAEDTQYF.